This T cell receptor (beta chain) came from a study of neurological immune-mediated disorders. As regards this clonotype: Its target is not known.

Study-wide results and limits: Across subjects, no CDR3 amino acid sequence appeared in expanded clones of more than one subject, a finding that suggested private repertoires in all groups. A possible signature appeared as one related-CDR3 cluster, in which phylogenetic grouping placed the repertoires of 18 of 34 multiple sclerosis patients. Association of the multiple sclerosis repertoire cluster with clinical or MRI features was not observed for any feature.

The cDNA came from 5'RACE, which used 10-nucleotide random UMIs. TCRdb reanalysed the 5' RACE reads using MiXCR and keeps one entry per CDR3 protein. The table shows about 50,000 distinct CDR3 sequences, with approximately 2.8% occurring only once. The receptor comes from a woman between 45 and 60 years old with multiple sclerosis. Sequencing used PBMCs.

The CDR3 sequence is CASSQGWGLAGTLTYEQYF. The CDR3, as DNA: TGTGCCAGCAGCCAAGGTTGGGGACTAGCGGGAACCTTAACCTACGAGCAGTACTTC. The V and J genes are TRBV14 and TRBJ2-7, with 13 bases that match TRBD2. Germline-derived CDR1 and CDR2 are SGHDN and FVKESK. The V segment lost 1 base and the J segment 2 bases; nucleotides outside the gene matches: 11. This CDR3 is 19 amino acids long.